This T cell receptor beta chain was identified in a study of brain T cells in children with intractable seizures. Specified time point: blood from clinic visit 5 months post-surgery; TSC patient then seizure free. Sequencing was limited to surgery cases with top T cell transcript signatures in brain tissue. Patients received at least one anti-epileptic drug before surgery. The data were produced by immunoSEQ multiplex PCR, yet TCRdb's version contains in-frame clones alone and is incomplete. The repertoire holds about 350,000 clones, with 93% as singletons. Study-wide points: Viral specificity was inferred only from CDR3 similarity; HCMV serostatus was unknown.

This clone was seen a handful of times. Its antigen is not identified. The TCR originated in a boy in the first two years of life with tuberous sclerosis and intractable seizures. Material: peripheral blood, obtained more than 4 months after surgery.

The CDR3 DNA reads as TGTGCCAGCAGCGTACTGTCAGGGCCCTACGGCTACACCTTC. Translating it yields CASSVLSGPYGYTF. V is TRBV9 and J is TRBJ1-2, with D tentatively TRBD1 (5 bases). Trimming pared 1 base from V and 8 bases from J, leaving 15 bases between. Germline CDR1 and CDR2: SGDLS and YYNGEE. This CDR3 region has 14 residues.